Following are 4 T cell receptor beta chains from one sample sequenced in a study of shared clonotypes between healthy human individuals. Clones were read by immunoSEQ multiplex PCR, and TCRdb kept only the in-frame ones, dropping some. The table includes roughly 720,000 clones, about 92% detected once. Sequenced input: memory CD8+ T cells from PBMCs. Subset noted: CD45RO+ cells pooled with CCR7-negative TemRA cells. These receptors were taken from a young man in good health. Some clones in this sample may be carry-over from other donors' samples.

The chain carries TRBV5-1 and TRBJ2-6; TRBD2 is a possible D gene (5 bases). The CDR3 covers 18 residues. Germline V gene lookup returns CDR1 SGHRS and CDR2 YFSETQ. Trimming stripped 2 bases from V and 0 bases from J, with 15 bases between. CDR3 DNA sequence: TGCGCCAGCAGCTTATTGCGGACTTCTAGCTCTGGGGCCAACGTCCTGACTTTC. As protein: CASSLLRTSSSGANVLTF.

V gene TRBV7-8 combines with J gene TRBJ2-1; TRBD2 aligns across 9 bases. Germline V gene sequence: CDR1 SGHVS, CDR2 FQNEAQ. The trim removed 1 base at V and 7 bases at J, leaving 11 bases unmatched. CDR3 length: 17 amino acids. Here the CDR3 DNA reads TGTGCCAGCAGCTTAGGTCTAGCGGGACTTTATGGGAATGAGCAGTTCTTC. This encodes CASSLGLAGLYGNEQFF.

This clone came up once. The chain uses TRBV7-3 and TRBJ2-7; D possibly corresponds to TRBD2 (6 bases). V gave up 3 bases and J gave up 4 bases, with 22 bases separating them. CDR1 and CDR2 (germline): SGHTA, FQGTGA. The CDR3 is 17 amino acids. CDR3: CASSFDTLSGAAYEQYF. For the CDR3, the DNA is TGTGCCAGCAGCTTCGACACCCTTAGCGGAGCCGCTTACGAGCAGTACTTC.

The rearrangement links TRBV30 to TRBJ1-2; D gene ambiguous. The CDR3 totals 13 residues. Germline loops: CDR1 GTSNPN, CDR2 SVGIG (reference sequence). Trimming removed 4 bases at V and 0 bases at J, with 9 bases between. The CDR3 protein is CAWTTASNYGYTF. Written as DNA, the CDR3 is TGTGCCTGGACTACGGCCTCTAACTATGGCTACACCTTC.